The clone carrying this T cell receptor (beta chain) was recorded at least ten times. Its specificity is not known. This sample is part of a study of T cells in Graves' hyperthyroidism and ophthalmopathy. Overall study findings and caveats: In simple terms, a model built on 13 V-J features told ophthalmopathy apart from stable hyperthyroidism. Most expanded thyroid clonotypes above 0.001 also appeared in blood.

Uncontrolled infection, other autoimmune disease, pregnancy and lactation each barred patients from inclusion. The PBMCs were taken from about 9.7 ml of fresh peripheral blood. CDR1 and CDR2 (germline): LGHDT, YNNKEL (reference sequence). Trimming left V 0 bases short and J 4 bases short, with 15 bases between. The CDR3 is made up of 16 amino acids. RNA transcripts gave rise to amplified TCR beta CDR3 regions. HTBI primers drove first-round RT-PCR of the TCR CDR3. TCRdb recomputed calls from the multiplex PCR reads with MiXCR, one row per CDR3 protein. The repertoire holds over 700,000 distinct CDR3 sequences, under 20% seen once, with roughly a sixth in the top ten.

The sample consisted of blood. The chain uses TRBV3-1 and TRBJ1-2, with D unclear. The receptor was derived from a woman in her forties or fifties with Graves' hyperthyroidism that later progressed to Graves' ophthalmopathy. CDR3 DNA sequence: TGTGCCAGCAGCCAAGAAAGCACTATTCAGGTCTATGGCTACACCTTC. This gives the protein CASSQESTIQVYGYTF.